These 7 T cell receptor beta chains originate from one sample sequenced in a study of T cell clonality in common variable immunodeficiency. Study-level findings and limits: In common variable immunodeficiency, TCR beta chains reportedly carried fewer deletions and N-nucleotide insertions.

These TCRs are of unknown antigen specificity. Only in-frame clones appear in the TCRdb table, and some are missing; sequencing was by immunoSEQ multiplex PCR. The profile covers under 40,000 clones, none occurring a single time. Input material: peripheral blood mononuclear cells. These receptors were obtained from a human donor with common variable immunodeficiency.

In its sample, this clone was seen many times. The read terminates 3 residues before the CDR3 end, so the remaining end is supplied by the germline J gene. This rearrangement joins TRBV20-1 to TRBJ2-1; D may be TRBD2 (5 bases). CDR3 length: 11 residues. Deletions cut 1 base from V and 9 bases from J, with 7 bases between. Germline CDR1 is DFQATT and CDR2 is SNEGSKA (reference sequence). The CDR3 loop reads CSARARGEQFF. The sequenced part of the CDR3 DNA is TGCAGTGCTAGAGCCCGGGGTGAG.

Concerning this clone: The read is 3 residues too short to cover the CDR3 end, so that end is filled in from the germline J gene. The chain has TRBV6-1 and TRBJ2-7, with TRBD1 matching 7 bases. Per the germline V gene, CDR1 is MNHNS and CDR2 is SASEGT. V shed 4 bases and J 3 bases; nucleotides not matched to a gene: 6. The CDR3 spans 14 residues. CDR3 residues: CASSGRDRFYEQYF. Incomplete CDR3 DNA: TGTGCCAGCAGTGGCCGGGACAGATTCTACGAG.

This clone was observed a few times. The chain's CDR3 is CASSYGQAPGGYTF. The part of the CDR3 DNA that was read is TGTGCCAGCAGCTATGGACAGGCCCCTGGTGGC. The gene calls are TRBV7-2 and TRBJ1-2; 7 bases map to TRBD1. The read ends 3 residues early relative to the CDR3; the germline J gene fills the gap. Germline values: CDR1 SGHTA, CDR2 FQGNSA. J was trimmed by 7 bases and V by 4 bases; bases with no gene match: 9. CDR3 length equals 14 residues.

This clone was observed many times. The CDR3 goes on 3 residues after the read ends, and that part is filled in from the germline J gene. The chain joins TRBV2 to TRBJ2-6, with 9 nucleotides matching TRBD1. Germline V lookup: CDR1 SNHLY, CDR2 FYNNEI. The CDR3 sequence is 17 residues long. The junction had 9 bases not matched to a gene; V was cut back by 5 bases and J by 4 bases. The CDR3 DNA, read in part, is TGTGCCAGCAGTTCTACCGGGACAGGGTCCGGGGCCAACGTC. Its protein product is CASSSTGTGSGANV. The CDR3 in its entirety is CASSSTGTGSGANVLTF. Based on the CDR3 plus reference TRBV2 and TRBJ2-6, the full variable domain is EPEVTQTPSHQVTQMGQEVILRCVPISNHLYFYWYRQILGQKVEFLVSFYNNEISEKSEIFDDQFSVERPDGSNFTLKIRSTKLEDSAMYFCASSSTGTGSGANVLTFGAGSRLTVL.

This clone was found many times. The read terminates 3 residues ahead of where the CDR3 ends, so the germline J gene completes it. This chain connects TRBV18 to TRBJ2-7, with D tentatively TRBD1 (6 bases). The length of the CDR3 is 12 residues. Germline lookup yields CDR1 KGHSH and CDR2 LQKENI. The V and J ends lost 6 bases and 3 bases respectively, with 9 bases between them. The sequenced CDR3 bases are TGTGCCAGCTCTACACAGGGCTACGAG. This encodes CASSTQGYE. The entire CDR3 is CASSTQGYEQYF.

This clone was picked up many times. The CDR3 extends 3 residues past the end of the read, so its final part is completed from the germline J gene. The chain carries TRBV5-5 and TRBJ1-6; D might be TRBD1 (5 bases). Trimming cost V 6 bases and J 5 bases, with 15 bases left between them. Germline lookup yields CDR1 SGHKS and CDR2 YYEKEE (reference sequence). This CDR3 has 15 amino acids. CDR3 sequence: CASTFQGSDNSPLHF. The DNA read from the CDR3 is TGTGCCAGCACCTTTCAGGGCAGTGATAATTCACCC.

This CDR3 reads CASACPGETGTTNEKLFF. Partial CDR3 DNA: TGCGCCAGCGCCTGCCCGGGGGAAACGGGTACAACTAATGAAAAA. The J gene is TRBJ1-4, the V gene TRBV23-1, with a tentative D call TRBD1 (5 bases). The CDR3 is cut off 3 residues early in the read; its end comes from the germline J gene. TRBV23-1 carries the ORF label, with uncertain function. With 8 bases removed from V and 0 bases from J, the gap between germline ends came to 22 bases. This CDR3 is 18 amino acids long.